The 11 T cell receptor beta chains below were found in one sample sequenced in a study of beta chain features in type 1 diabetes. Whole-study results and caveats: TCRB CDR3 length was moderately but significantly reduced in all four CD4+ subsets of Type 1 diabetes patients.

These TCRs are of unknown antigen specificity. The whole isolated RNA underwent reverse transcription, so sequencing captured expressed TCRB transcripts. Using immunoSEQ multiplex PCR, the repertoire was profiled, and TCRdb retains in-frame clones only, with some absent. The table shows under 200,000 clones, with about 8.3% occurring only once. The specimen was central memory CD4+ T cells from blood. These receptors were obtained from a woman under 30 with type 1 diabetes.

The chain couples TRBV27 to TRBJ1-4, with TRBD1 identical over 7 bases. Germline loops: CDR1 MNHEY, CDR2 SMNVEV (reference sequence). V dropped 3 bases and J dropped 8; count of bases not matched to a gene: 9. The CDR3 is 15 residues long. The CDR3 region is CASSFRQGGFEKLFF. The CDR3 bases are TGTGCCAGCAGTTTCCGACAGGGAGGCTTCGAAAAACTGTTTTTT.

This clone was detected a few times. The chain links TRBV4-3 to TRBJ2-5; the D gene is possibly TRBD1 (6 bases). Germline loops: CDR1 LGHNA, CDR2 YSLEER. V lost 4 bases and J lost 5, with 11 bases in between. The CDR3 loop spans 13 amino acids. CDR3 nucleotides: TGCGCCAGCAGCCGGGGGCACGCGGAGACCCAGTACTTC. It specifies CASSRGHAETQYF.

CDR3 bases: TGTGCCAGCAGCTTTAGGGACAGGAGTCTCGGCGAGCAGTACTTC. The encoded protein is CASSFRDRSLGEQYF. The chain combines TRBV5-6 with TRBJ2-7; 8 bases line up with TRBD1. There are 15 residues in the CDR3. Germline V gene lookup returns CDR1 SGHDT and CDR2 YYEEEE. Unmatched junction bases numbered 10, after V lost 2 bases and J lost 6 bases.

In this sample, this clone turned up a few times. The rearrangement links TRBV2 to TRBJ1-2; D ambiguous. This CDR3 contains 13 residues. V gave up 5 bases and J gave up 8 bases, with 15 bases separating them. Germline assignment: CDR1 SNHLY and CDR2 FYNNEI. The CDR3, as DNA: TGTGCCAGCAGTCCAAAAAACGGCGGAGGCTACACCTTC. As protein: CASSPKNGGGYTF.

This clone was counted a few times. The rearrangement joins TRBV15 to TRBJ1-5; 10 bases align to TRBD1. The J segment lost 7 bases and the V segment lost 3 bases, leaving 3 bases of the junction unmatched. The CDR3 runs 14 residues. Germline V CDR1 and CDR2: LNHNV, YYDKDF (reference sequence). CDR3 DNA: TGTGCCACCAGCAGGGACAGGGGGAGGCAGCCCCAGCATTTT. Translating gives CATSRDRGRQPQHF.

This clone has just a few counts. This chain uses TRBV29-1 with TRBJ1-1; D is possibly TRBD1 (5 bases). The CDR3 sequence is 14 residues long. The germline gives CDR1 SQVTM, CDR2 ANQGSEA. Trimming removed 0 bases at V and 0 bases at J, with 8 bases between. The DNA for the CDR3 is TGCAGCGTTGAAGAGGCAGGGATGAACACTGAAGCTTTCTTT. This encodes CSVEEAGMNTEAFF.

The gene calls are TRBV7-2 and TRBJ2-7; D uncertain. V was cut by 7 bases and J by 4 bases, with 14 bases left in between. Germline CDR1 SGHTA, CDR2 FQGNSA. The CDR3 runs 13 residues. CDR3 sequence: CASTSSSIYEQYF. The CDR3 bases are TGTGCCAGCACCTCGTCCAGTATTTACGAGCAGTACTTC. The full variable domain, with the rest looked up from reference TRBV7-2 and TRBJ2-7, is GAGVSQSPSNKVTEKGKDVELRCDPISGHTALYWYRQSLGQGLEFLIYFQGNSAPDKSGLPSDRFSAERTGGSVSTLTIQRTQQEDSAVYLCASTSSSIYEQYFGPGTRLTVT.

This clone was observed a few times. V usage is TRBV28 and J usage is TRBJ2-2, with 13 nucleotides matching TRBD2. CDR1 and CDR2 (germline): MDHEN, SYDVKM. The CDR3 has 17 residues. With V trimmed by 7 bases and J by 7 bases, 12 bases remained unmatched. The CDR3 here is CASTEAGLAGRGGELFF. CDR3 in DNA: TGTGCCAGCACCGAGGCGGGACTAGCGGGGCGAGGCGGGGAGCTGTTTTTT.

CDR3 amino acids: CAISRQGEAFF. CDR3 bases: TGTGCCATCAGCAGACAGGGTGAAGCTTTCTTT. The V call is TRBV10-3, the J call TRBJ1-1; 7 bases map to TRBD1. Germline-derived CDR1 and CDR2 are ENHRY and SYGVKD. CDR3 length equals 11 residues. V lost 6 bases, J lost 7 bases, and 2 bases stayed unmatched.

In this sample, this clone turned up a few times. This chain links TRBV5-8 with TRBJ2-7, with 9 nucleotides matching TRBD1. This CDR3 comprises 14 residues. Unmatched junction bases numbered 5, after V lost 4 bases and J lost 3 bases. The V gene's germline CDR1 is SGHTS and CDR2 YDEGEE. For the CDR3, the DNA is TGTGCCAGCAGCCTGGGACAGGGCCTCTACGAGCAGTACTTC. This encodes CASSLGQGLYEQYF. Variable domain in full (rest from reference TRBV5-8 and TRBJ2-7): EAGVTQSPTHLIKTRGQQATLRCSPISGHTSVYWYQQALGLGLQFLLWYDEGEERNRGNFPPRFSGRQFPNYSSELNVNALELEDSALYLCASSLGQGLYEQYFGPGTRLTVT.

The sample holds a few counts of this clone. The chain joins TRBV11-2 to TRBJ2-5, with 11 bases that match TRBD2. Trimming removed 3 bases from V and 5 bases from J; junction bases left unmatched: 5. Germline V CDR1 and CDR2: SGHAT, FQNNGV. CDR3 size: 15 residues. In nucleotides, the CDR3 is TGTGCCAGCAGCTTCGGACTAGCGGGCGGGGAGACCCAGTACTTC. This codes for CASSFGLAGGETQYF. Full variable domain (missing parts from reference TRBV11-2 and TRBJ2-5): EAGVAQSPRYKIIEKRQSVAFWCNPISGHATLYWYQQILGQGPKLLIQFQNNGVVDDSQLPKDRFSAERLKGVDSTLKIQPAKLEDSAVYLCASSFGLAGGETQYFGPGTRLLVL.